These 11 T cell receptor beta chains were sequenced from one sample in a study of CD8 T cell repertoires and HIV-1 epitope variants. These TCRs' antigens remain unknown. Only in-frame clones appear in the TCRdb table, and some are missing; sequencing was by immunoSEQ multiplex PCR. The data contain a few thousand clones, 69% of them seen just once; the ten biggest clones take up less than 50%. The specimen was cultured CD8+ T cells derived from PBMCs. The receptor set was obtained from a male donor with HIV.

This sequence joins TRBV28 and TRBJ2-5, with 11 bases fitting TRBD2. Looked up from germline, CDR1 is MDHEN and CDR2 is SYDVKM. With V trimmed by 6 bases and J by 3 bases, 9 bases remained unmatched. This CDR3 region has 16 residues. The CDR3 sequence is CASRDPGLAEKETQYF. The CDR3 DNA follows: TGTGCCAGCAGGGATCCGGGACTAGCGGAGAAAGAGACCCAGTACTTC. The full variable domain, completed using reference TRBV28 and TRBJ2-5, is DVKVTQSSRYLVKRTGEKVFLECVQDMDHENMFWYRQDPGLGLRLIYFSYDVKMKEKGDIPEGYSVSREKKERFSLILESASTNQTSMYLCASRDPGLAEKETQYFGPGTRLLVL.

This sequence joins TRBV27 and TRBJ1-5, with 8 bases lining up with TRBD1. The V and J ends lost 1 base and 4 bases, in that order; junction bases with no gene match: 6. The CDR3 is 16 residues long. Germline loops: CDR1 MNHEY, CDR2 SMNVEV (reference sequence). This CDR3 is CASSLFQGARNQPQHF. The CDR3 DNA is TGTGCCAGCAGTTTATTCCAGGGGGCGCGAAATCAGCCCCAGCATTTT.

This sequence joins TRBV5-1 and TRBJ1-1, with a weak D call TRBD1 (5 bases). The germline V gene has CDR1 SGHRS and CDR2 YFSETQ. Trimming cost V 0 bases and J 4 bases, with 16 bases left between them. The CDR3 contains 16 residues. The CDR3 nucleotides are TGCGCCAGCAGCTTGGCCGGGGCAGGGTGGACCACTGAAGCTTTCTTT. It is translated as CASSLAGAGWTTEAFF.

Here the CDR3 DNA reads TGCGCCAGCAGCCCGGGGACAGATCCGAAACCTAGCACAGATACGCAGTATTTT. The encoded protein is CASSPGTDPKPSTDTQYF. The J gene is TRBJ2-3, the V gene TRBV4-1, with 7 bases fitting TRBD1. The J segment lost 0 bases and the V segment lost 4 bases, leaving 13 bases of the junction unmatched. The CDR3 is 18 residues long. The germline CDR1 and CDR2 sequences are MGHRA and YSYEKL.

The chain is built from TRBV5-8 and TRBJ2-2, with TRBD1 identical over 7 bases. Per the germline V gene, CDR1 is SGHTS and CDR2 is YDEGEE. The ends lost 2 bases at V and 1 base at J; junction bases unmatched: 2. The length of the CDR3 is 15 residues. The CDR3 coding sequence is TGTGCCAGCAGCTTATGGACAGGGAACACCGGGGAGCTGTTTTTT. Translation gives CASSLWTGNTGELFF.

The chain couples TRBV19 to TRBJ2-1, with 7 bases matching TRBD2. V lost 3 bases and J lost 5; bases outside the gene matches: 10. CDR3 length: 16 residues. The germline V gene encodes CDR1 LNHDA and CDR2 SQIVND (reference sequence). The CDR3 bases are TGTGCCAGTAGTATGGCGGGGGTTTGGATGGACAATGAGCAGTTCTTC. This sequence encodes CASSMAGVWMDNEQFF.

Here the CDR3 DNA reads TGTGCCAGCAGTTACTCTCCTAGCGGGAGCCACAATGAGCAGTTCTTC. It is translated as CASSYSPSGSHNEQFF. The V and J genes are TRBV6-5 and TRBJ2-1, with 10 bases lining up with TRBD2. There are 16 residues in the CDR3. Germline loops: CDR1 MNHEY, CDR2 SVGAGI. With V trimmed by 0 bases and J by 5 bases, 4 bases remained unmatched.

The chain couples TRBV19 to TRBJ2-2, with 14 bases fitting TRBD2. The germline gives CDR1 LNHDA, CDR2 SQIVND (reference sequence). This CDR3 comprises 19 residues. Germline trimming cut 7 bases from V and 3 bases from J; bases unmatched to any gene: 13. The CDR3 protein is CASKLGLAGVIKDTGELFF. As DNA, the CDR3 is TGTGCCAGTAAACTGGGACTAGCGGGAGTCATTAAGGACACCGGGGAGCTGTTTTTT.

The rearrangement uses TRBV5-6 and TRBJ1-6; the D gene is possibly TRBD1 (5 bases). Germline V gene sequence: CDR1 SGHDT, CDR2 YYEEEE. V lost 2 bases and J lost 7, with 13 bases in between. The CDR3 spans 15 residues. CDR3 coding DNA: TGTGCCAGCAGCTTCCTCCAGGGCGTGAATTCACCCCTCCACTTT. It yields the protein CASSFLQGVNSPLHF.

The chain combines TRBV13 with TRBJ1-1; 12 bases match TRBD1. Germline-derived CDR1 and CDR2 are PRHDT and FYEKMQ (reference sequence). V gave up 4 bases and J gave up 4 bases; unmatched junction bases: 4. CDR3 length equals 15 residues. The CDR3 sequence is CASSSGQGAGTEAFF. The CDR3 DNA reads TGTGCCAGCAGCTCGGGACAGGGGGCGGGCACTGAAGCTTTCTTT.

The sample holds one count of this clone. V gene TRBV27 combines with J gene TRBJ2-3, with a tentative D call TRBD2 (5 bases). The V end lost 2 bases, the J end lost 4 bases, and 13 bases lay between the germline ends. The CDR3 extends over 15 amino acids. Germline-derived CDR1 and CDR2 are MNHEY and SMNVEV (reference sequence). This CDR3 reads CASSLSLAGADTQYF. The DNA for the CDR3 is TGTGCCAGCAGTTTAAGCCTAGCTGGGGCAGATACGCAGTATTTT.